This TCR beta chain appears in the sequencing data of a study of blood T cell repertoires in COVID-19. For the study at large: From T cells, B-cell-depleted T cells, or PBMCs came the material, which was cDNA or gDNA.

Original methodology: Amplification of reference gene primers provided the estimated nucleated cell counts. Method: immunoSEQ multiplex PCR; TCRdb's copy keeps in-frame clones and lacks some. V, J and clone size were drawn from that table, and D and trimming were deduced from the DNA. The top ten clones hold less than 9.5% of a sample with approximately 310,000 clones, more than 70% of them seen once. V trimming: 4 bases; J trimming: 7 bases; junction bases outside the gene matches: 5. The CDR3 totals 13 residues. Germline V gives CDR1 SGHRS, CDR2 YFSETQ. Sequencing used peripheral blood. The sequence was collected from a woman in her forties or fifties who had recovered from COVID-19. The V gene is TRBV5-1, the J gene TRBJ2-1; 7 nucleotides line up with TRBD2. The CDR3 region is CASSGGVVNEQFF. The CDR3 bases are TGCGCCAGCAGCGGGGGGGTAGTAAATGAGCAGTTCTTC.